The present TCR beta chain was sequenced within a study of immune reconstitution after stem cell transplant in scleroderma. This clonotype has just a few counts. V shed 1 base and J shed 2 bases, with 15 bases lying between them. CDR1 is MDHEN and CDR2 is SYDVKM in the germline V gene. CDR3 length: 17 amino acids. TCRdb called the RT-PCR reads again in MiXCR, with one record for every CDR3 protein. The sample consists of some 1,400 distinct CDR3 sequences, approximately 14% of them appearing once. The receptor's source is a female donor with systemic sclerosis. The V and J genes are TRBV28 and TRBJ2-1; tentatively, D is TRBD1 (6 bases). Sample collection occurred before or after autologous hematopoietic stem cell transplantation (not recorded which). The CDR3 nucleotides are TGTGCCAGCAGTTTATCCGGATTGAGGGGGACCTACAATGAGCAGTTCTTC. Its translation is CASSLSGLRGTYNEQFF.